This T cell receptor (beta chain) was sequenced for a study of cytomegalovirus exposure and HLA in healthy donors. Though probably carrying unrecorded immune exposures, donors were nominally healthy at sampling. Per germline, CDR1 SGHNT and CDR2 YENEEA. The V and J ends lost 2 bases and 8 bases respectively, with 10 bases between them. The CDR3 has 13 residues. Points on this clone: Its antigen is as yet unknown.

Study-level points and caveats: It was approximately 150 TCR beta chains that were listed as cytomegalovirus-associated.

It was with 60 Vbeta and 13 Jbeta primers that the PCR ran. Assay: immunoSEQ multiplex PCR; the TCRdb copy retains only in-frame clones and omits some. This table holds 150,000 to 200,000 clones. The chain combines TRBV11-3 with TRBJ2-1; D might be TRBD1 (5 bases). This TCR derives from a woman aged 55-69 years in good health and CMV-seronegative. The sequenced sample was PBMCs. The CDR3 region is CASSLRQIDEQFF. The DNA of the CDR3 is TGTGCCAGCAGCTTAAGACAGATCGATGAGCAGTTCTTC.